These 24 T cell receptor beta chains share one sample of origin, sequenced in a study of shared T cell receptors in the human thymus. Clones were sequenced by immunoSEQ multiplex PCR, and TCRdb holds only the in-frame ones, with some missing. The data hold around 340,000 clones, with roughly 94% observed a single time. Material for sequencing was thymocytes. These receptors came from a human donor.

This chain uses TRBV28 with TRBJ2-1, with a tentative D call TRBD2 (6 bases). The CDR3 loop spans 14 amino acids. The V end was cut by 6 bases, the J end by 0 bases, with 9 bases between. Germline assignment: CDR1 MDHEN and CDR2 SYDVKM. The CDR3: CASSGSGSYNEQFF. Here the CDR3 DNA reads TGTGCCAGCAGCGGGAGTGGCTCCTACAATGAGCAGTTCTTC.

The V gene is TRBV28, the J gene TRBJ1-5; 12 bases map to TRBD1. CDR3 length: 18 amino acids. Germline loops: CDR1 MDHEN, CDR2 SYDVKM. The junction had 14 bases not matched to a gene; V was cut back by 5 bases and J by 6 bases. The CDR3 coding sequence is TGTGCCAGCAGTGCGAGAGCCGGGACAGGGGGCGCAGGTCAGCCCCAGCATTTT. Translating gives CASSARAGTGGAGQPQHF.

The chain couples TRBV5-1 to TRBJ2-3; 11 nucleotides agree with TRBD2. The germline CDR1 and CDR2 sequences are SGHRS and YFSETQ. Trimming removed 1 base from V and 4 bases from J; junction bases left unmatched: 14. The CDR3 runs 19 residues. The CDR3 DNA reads TGCGCCAGCAGCTTGACTAGCGGGAGTCCCCCAGGCCCGTCAGATACGCAGTATTTT. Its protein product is CASSLTSGSPPGPSDTQYF.

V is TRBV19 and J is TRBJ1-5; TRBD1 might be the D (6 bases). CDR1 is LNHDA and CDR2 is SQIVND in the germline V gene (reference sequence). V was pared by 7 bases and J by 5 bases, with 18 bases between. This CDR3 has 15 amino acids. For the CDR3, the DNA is TGTGCCAGTACCCATCGGACAGCCTCTGATCAGCCCCAGCATTTT. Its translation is CASTHRTASDQPQHF.

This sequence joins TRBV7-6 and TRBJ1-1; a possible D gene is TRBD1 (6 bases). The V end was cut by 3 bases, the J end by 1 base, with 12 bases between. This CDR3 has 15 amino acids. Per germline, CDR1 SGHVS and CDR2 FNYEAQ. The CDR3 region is CASSFWTDSNTEAFF. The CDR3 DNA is TGTGCCAGCAGCTTTTGGACAGATTCGAACACTGAAGCTTTCTTT. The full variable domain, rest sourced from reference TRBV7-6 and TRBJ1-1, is GAGVSQSPRYKVTKRGQDVALRCDPISGHVSLYWYRQALGQGPEFLTYFNYEAQQDKSGLPNDRFSAERPEGSISTLTIQRTEQRDSAMYRCASSFWTDSNTEAFFGQGTRLTVV.

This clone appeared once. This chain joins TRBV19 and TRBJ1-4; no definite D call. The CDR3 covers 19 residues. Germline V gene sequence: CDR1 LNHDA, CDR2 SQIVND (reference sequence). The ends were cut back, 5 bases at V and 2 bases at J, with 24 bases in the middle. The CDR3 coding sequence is TGTGCCAGTAGTCCAACGACAAAGAGGGCTTTGGGGACTAATGAAAAACTGTTTTTT. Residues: CASSPTTKRALGTNEKLFF.

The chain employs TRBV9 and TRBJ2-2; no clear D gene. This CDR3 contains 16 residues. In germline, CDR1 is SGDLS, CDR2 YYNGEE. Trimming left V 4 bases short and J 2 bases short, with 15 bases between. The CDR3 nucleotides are TGTGCCAGCAGCTCAGATGGGGATCTCAACACCGGGGAGCTGTTTTTT. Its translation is CASSSDGDLNTGELFF.

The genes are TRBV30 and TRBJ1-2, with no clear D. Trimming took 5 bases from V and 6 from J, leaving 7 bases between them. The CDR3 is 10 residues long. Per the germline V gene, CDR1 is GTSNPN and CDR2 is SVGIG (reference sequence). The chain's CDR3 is CAWSQNGYTF. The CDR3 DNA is TGTGCCTGGTCGCAGAATGGCTACACCTTC. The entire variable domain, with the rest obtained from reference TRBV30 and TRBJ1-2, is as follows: SQTIHQWPATLVQPVGSPLSLECTVEGTSNPNLYWYRQAAGRGLQLLFYSVGIGQISSEVPQNLSASRPQDRQFILSSKKLLLSDSGFYLCAWSQNGYTFGSGTRLTVV.

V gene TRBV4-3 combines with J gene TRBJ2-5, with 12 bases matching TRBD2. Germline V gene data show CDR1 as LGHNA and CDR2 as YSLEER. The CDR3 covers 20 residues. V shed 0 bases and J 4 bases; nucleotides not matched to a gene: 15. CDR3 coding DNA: TGCGCCAGCAGCCAAGATCTCCCCCGGACTAGCGGGACCGGACGAGAGACCCAGTACTTC. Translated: CASSQDLPRTSGTGRETQYF.

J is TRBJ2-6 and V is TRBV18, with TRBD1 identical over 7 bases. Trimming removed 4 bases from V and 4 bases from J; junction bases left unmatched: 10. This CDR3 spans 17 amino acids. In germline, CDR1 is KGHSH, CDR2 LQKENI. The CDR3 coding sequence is TGTGCCAGCTCACTAACCCGACAGGGTGCGGGGGCCAACGTCCTGACTTTC. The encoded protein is CASSLTRQGAGANVLTF.

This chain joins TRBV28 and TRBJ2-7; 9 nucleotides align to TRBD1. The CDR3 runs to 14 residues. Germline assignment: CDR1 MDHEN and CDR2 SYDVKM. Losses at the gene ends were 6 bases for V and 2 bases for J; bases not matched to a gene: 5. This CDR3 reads CASRQGAKAYEQYF. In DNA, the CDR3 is TGTGCCAGCAGACAGGGGGCTAAGGCCTACGAGCAGTACTTC.

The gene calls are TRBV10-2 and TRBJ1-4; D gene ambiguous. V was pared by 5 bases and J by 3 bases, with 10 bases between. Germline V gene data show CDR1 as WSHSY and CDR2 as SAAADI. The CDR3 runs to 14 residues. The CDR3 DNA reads TGCGCCAGCAGTAATCCACAGTCTAATGAAAAACTGTTTTTT. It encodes CASSNPQSNEKLFF.

The CDR3 coding sequence is TGTGCCAGCAGTCAGCCGGGCGCAAACACTGAAGCTTTCTTT. Protein: CASSQPGANTEAFF. This rearrangement joins TRBV6-6 to TRBJ1-1; D call uncertain. V dropped 5 bases and J dropped 2 bases, with 12 bases sitting between them. Germline values: CDR1 MNHNY, CDR2 SVGAGI (reference sequence). This CDR3 has 14 residues.

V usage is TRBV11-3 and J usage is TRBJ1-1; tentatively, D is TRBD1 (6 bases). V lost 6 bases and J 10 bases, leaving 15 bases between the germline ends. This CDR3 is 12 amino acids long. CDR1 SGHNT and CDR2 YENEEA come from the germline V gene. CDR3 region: CASSATAGVAFF. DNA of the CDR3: TGTGCCAGCAGTGCGACCGCAGGGGTAGCTTTCTTT.

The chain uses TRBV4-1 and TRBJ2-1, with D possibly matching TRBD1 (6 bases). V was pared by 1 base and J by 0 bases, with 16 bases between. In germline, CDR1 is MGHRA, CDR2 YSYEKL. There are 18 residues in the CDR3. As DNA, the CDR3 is TGCGCCAGCAGCCAAGGTTACTTCGGACAGAGCTCCTACAATGAGCAGTTCTTC. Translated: CASSQGYFGQSSYNEQFF.

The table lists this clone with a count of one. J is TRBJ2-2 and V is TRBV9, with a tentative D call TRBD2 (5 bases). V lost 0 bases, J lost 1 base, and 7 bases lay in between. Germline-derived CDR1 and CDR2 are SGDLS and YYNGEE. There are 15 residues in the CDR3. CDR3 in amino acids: CASSVAGMNTGELFF. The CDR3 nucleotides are TGTGCCAGCAGCGTAGCCGGGATGAACACCGGGGAGCTGTTTTTT.

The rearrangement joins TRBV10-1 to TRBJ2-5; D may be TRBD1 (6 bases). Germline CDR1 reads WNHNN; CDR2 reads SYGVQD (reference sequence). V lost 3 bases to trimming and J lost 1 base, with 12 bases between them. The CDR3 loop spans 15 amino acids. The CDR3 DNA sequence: TGCGCCAGCAGTGACCCCGGGACAAGCCAAGAGACCCAGTACTTC. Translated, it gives CASSDPGTSQETQYF.

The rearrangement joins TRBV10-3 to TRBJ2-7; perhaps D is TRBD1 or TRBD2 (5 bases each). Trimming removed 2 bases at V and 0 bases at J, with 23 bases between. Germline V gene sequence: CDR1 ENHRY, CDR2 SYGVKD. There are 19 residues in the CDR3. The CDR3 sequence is CAISETIKPGRRSSYEQYF. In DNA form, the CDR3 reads TGTGCCATCAGTGAGACTATAAAGCCGGGACGTAGGAGCTCCTACGAGCAGTACTTC.

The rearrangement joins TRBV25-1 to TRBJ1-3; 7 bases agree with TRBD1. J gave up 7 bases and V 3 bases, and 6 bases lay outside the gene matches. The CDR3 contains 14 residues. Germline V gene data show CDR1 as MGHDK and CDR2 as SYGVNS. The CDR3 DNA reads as TGTGCCAGCAGTGATGTGGACAGGACTAACACCATATATTTT. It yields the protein CASSDVDRTNTIYF. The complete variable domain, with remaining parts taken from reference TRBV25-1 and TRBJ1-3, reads EADIYQTPRYLVIGTGKKITLECSQTMGHDKMYWYQQDPGMELHLIHYSYGVNSTEKGDLSSESTVSRIRTEHFPLTLESARPSHTSQYLCASSDVDRTNTIYFGEGSWLTVV.

CDR3 in amino acids: CASSDSLAGVEDTQYF. The CDR3 DNA reads as TGTGCCAGCAGTGACTCACTAGCGGGAGTCGAAGATACGCAGTATTTT. This chain connects TRBV6-4 to TRBJ2-3; TRBD2 aligns across 11 bases. This CDR3 contains 16 residues. CDR1 and CDR2 from the germline V gene are MRHNA and SNTAGT. Trimming cost V 0 bases and J 5 bases; bases outside gene matches: 4.

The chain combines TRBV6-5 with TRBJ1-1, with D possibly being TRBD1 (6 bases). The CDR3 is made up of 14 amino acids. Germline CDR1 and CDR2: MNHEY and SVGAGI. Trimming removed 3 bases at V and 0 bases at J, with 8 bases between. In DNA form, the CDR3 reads TGTGCCAGCAGTTATTGGACAGTGAACACTGAAGCTTTCTTT. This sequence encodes CASSYWTVNTEAFF.

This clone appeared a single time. The CDR3 loop reads CASSLSLQGASGANVLTF. CDR3 in DNA: TGTGCCAGCAGCTTAAGTCTGCAGGGGGCCTCTGGGGCCAACGTCCTGACTTTC. The rearrangement joins TRBV7-9 to TRBJ2-6, with 8 bases fitting TRBD1. CDR1 SEHNR and CDR2 FQNEAQ come from the germline V gene (reference sequence). The CDR3 length is 18 residues. With 2 bases clipped from V and 0 bases from J, the junction kept 6 bases outside the gene matches.

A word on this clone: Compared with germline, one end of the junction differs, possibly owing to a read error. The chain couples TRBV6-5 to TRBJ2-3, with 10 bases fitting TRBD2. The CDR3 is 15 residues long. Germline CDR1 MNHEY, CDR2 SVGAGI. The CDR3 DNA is TGTGCCAGCACTTACCTAGCGGGAGAAACAGATACGCAGTATTTT. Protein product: CASTYLAGETDTQYF.

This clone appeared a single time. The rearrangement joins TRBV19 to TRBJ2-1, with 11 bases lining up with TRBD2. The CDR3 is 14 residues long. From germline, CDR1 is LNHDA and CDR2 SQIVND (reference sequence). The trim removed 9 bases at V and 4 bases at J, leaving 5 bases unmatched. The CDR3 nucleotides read TGTGCCAGCGGACTAGCGGGCATTTACAATGAGCAGTTCTTC. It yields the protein CASGLAGIYNEQFF.